This T cell receptor (beta chain) was observed in a study of blood T cell repertoires in COVID-19. The overall study: COVID-19 samples collected from the United States, Italy and Spain covered acute and convalescent phases.

One Seattle source followed patients from active infection through their disease course. Original methodology: Estimation of nucleated cell counts was performed using reference gene primer amplification. Assay: immunoSEQ multiplex PCR; the TCRdb copy retains only in-frame clones and omits some. That table is the source of V, J and clone size, and D and trimming were worked out from the DNA. The table has 400,000 to 450,000 clones, 70% to 90% seen once; the top ten hold about 0.91%. The source material was peripheral blood. The receptor was derived from a man younger than 30 with COVID-19, enrolled during active disease.

The CDR3 sequence is CASSETENQPQHF. CDR3 bases: TGTGCCAGCAGTGAGACAGAAAATCAGCCCCAGCATTTT. The chain joins TRBV6-1 to TRBJ1-5, with D possibly being TRBD1 (5 bases). There are 13 residues in the CDR3. Germline V gene data show CDR1 as MNHNS and CDR2 as SASEGT. The germline V and J ends were trimmed by 3 bases and 4 bases, with 7 bases remaining between them.